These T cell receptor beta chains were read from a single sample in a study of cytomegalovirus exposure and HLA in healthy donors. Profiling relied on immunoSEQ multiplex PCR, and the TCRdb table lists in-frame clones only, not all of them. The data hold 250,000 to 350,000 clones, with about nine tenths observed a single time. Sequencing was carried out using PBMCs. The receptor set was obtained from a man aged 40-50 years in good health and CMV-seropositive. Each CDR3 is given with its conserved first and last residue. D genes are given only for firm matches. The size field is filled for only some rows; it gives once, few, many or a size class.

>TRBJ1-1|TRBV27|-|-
TGTGCCAGCAGGGACGGGCAGGGCGGAGAGTCTTTCTTT
CASRDGQGGESFF
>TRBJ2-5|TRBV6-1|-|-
TGTGCCAGCACAAACCCAGGTTCAGAGACCCAGTACTTC
CASTNPGSETQYF
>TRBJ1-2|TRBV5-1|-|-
TGCGCCAGCAGCTGGGGGGGAGGAGACAGAGCCGCATATGGCTACACCTTC
CASSWGGGDRAAYGYTF
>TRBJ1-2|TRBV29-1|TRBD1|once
TGCAGCGCTGCCGGGACAGGAGTCTATGGCTACACCTTC
CSAAGTGVYGYTF
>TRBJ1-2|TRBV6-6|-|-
TGTGCCAGCAGTTACCGACAGGTCCTTAGTGGCTACACCTTC
CASSYRQVLSGYTF
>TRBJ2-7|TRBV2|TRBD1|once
TGTGCCAGCCGATCGGGGACAGGGTACGAGCAGTACTTC
CASRSGTGYEQYF
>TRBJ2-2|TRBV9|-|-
TGTGCCAGCAACAAGAACACCGGGGAGCTGTTTTTT
CASNKNTGELFF
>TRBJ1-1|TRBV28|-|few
TGTGCCATCGAGGGCAACACTGAAGCTTTCTTT
CAIEGNTEAFF
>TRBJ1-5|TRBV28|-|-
TGTGCCAGCAGTCCGTGGACAGAACATAGCAGTCAGCCCCAGCATTTT
CASSPWTEHSSQPQHF
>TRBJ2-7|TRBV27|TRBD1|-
TGTGCCAGCAGTTCCCGGGACAGGTCCTACGAGCAGTACTTC
CASSSRDRSYEQYF
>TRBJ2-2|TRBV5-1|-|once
TGCGCCAGCAGCTTCACCCTGACAGGCACCGGGGAGCTGTTTTTT
CASSFTLTGTGELFF
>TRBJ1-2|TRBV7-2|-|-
TGTGCCAGCAGCTTAGGTCTTCCGGGTTCTGGCTACACCTTC
CASSLGLPGSGYTF
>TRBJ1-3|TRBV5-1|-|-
TGCGCCAGCAGCTTGGTGGGAGGTCTCTCTGGAAACACCATATATTTT
CASSLVGGLSGNTIYF
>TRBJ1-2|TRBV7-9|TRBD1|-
TGTGCCAGCAGCCTACAGGGGGCGAACTATGGCTACACCTTC
CASSLQGANYGYTF
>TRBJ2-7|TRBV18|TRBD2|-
TGTGCCAGCTCACCAAAGCGGGAGTCCCCCGAGCAGTACTTC
CASSPKRESPEQYF
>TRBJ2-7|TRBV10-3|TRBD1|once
TGTGCCATCAGTGACGGACAGGGATACGAGCAGTACTTC
CAISDGQGYEQYF
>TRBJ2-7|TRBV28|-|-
TGTGCCAGCAGTCAGACATCTACCACCTACGAGCAGTACTTC
CASSQTSTTYEQYF
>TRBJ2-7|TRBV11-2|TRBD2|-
TGTGCCAGCGTCTCCCTCCCTAGCGGCTCCTACGAGCAGTACTTC
CASVSLPSGSYEQYF
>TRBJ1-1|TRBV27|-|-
TGTGCCAGCAGTCTAACAGGGTCGAGGACTGAAGCTTTCTTT
CASSLTGSRTEAFF
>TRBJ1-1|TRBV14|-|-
TGTGCCAGCAGCCGGACAGCGAACACTGAAGCTTTCTTT
CASSRTANTEAFF
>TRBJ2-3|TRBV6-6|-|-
TGTGCCAGCAGTTTCACTGTACAGGGCACAGATACGCAGTATTTT
CASSFTVQGTDTQYF
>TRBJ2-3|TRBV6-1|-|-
TGTGCCAGCAGTGGAGGTAGCGGAGGGAGGGATACGCAGTATTTT
CASSGGSGGRDTQYF
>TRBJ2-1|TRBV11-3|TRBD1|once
TGTGCCAGCAGCCCAGGGACAGTGAAAAGCAATGAGCAGTTCTTC
CASSPGTVKSNEQFF
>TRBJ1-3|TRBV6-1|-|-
TGTGCCAGCAGTGAAGCTCTGGGAGTTGGAAACACCATATATTTT
CASSEALGVGNTIYF
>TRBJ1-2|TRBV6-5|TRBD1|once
TGTGCCAGCAGCCGACAGGGCACCTATGGCTACACCTTC
CASSRQGTYGYTF
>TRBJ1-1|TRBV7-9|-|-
TGTGCCAGCAGCTTAGGGGGTGTGGGGGCTAACACTGAAGCTTTCTTT
CASSLGGVGANTEAFF
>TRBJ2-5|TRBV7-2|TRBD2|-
TGTGCCAGCAGCTTAGCGGTAGCGGGGGGGCAAGAGACCCAGTACTTC
CASSLAVAGGQETQYF
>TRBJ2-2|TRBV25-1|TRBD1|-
TGTGCCAGCAGTGAATCCCGACAGGGGGCAGGCGGGGAGCTGTTTTTT
CASSESRQGAGGELFF
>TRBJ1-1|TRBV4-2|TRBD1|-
TGTGCCAGCAGCCTCGACAGGGGAGGCACTGAAGCTTTCTTT
CASSLDRGGTEAFF
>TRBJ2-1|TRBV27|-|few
TGTGCCAGCAGTCCTTCCTACAATGAGCAGTTCTTC
CASSPSYNEQFF
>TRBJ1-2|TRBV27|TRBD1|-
TGTGCCAGCAGTCAGACAGGGGGAGATGGCTACACCTTC
CASSQTGGDGYTF
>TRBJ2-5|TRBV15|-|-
TGTGCCACCAGCAGAGCGAAACAGAGACAAGAGACCCAGTACTTC
CATSRAKQRQETQYF
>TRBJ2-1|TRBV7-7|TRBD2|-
TGTGCTAGCAGCTTGGCTATAGCGGGAGGGCAGGTTGAGCAGTTCTTC
CASSLAIAGGQVEQFF
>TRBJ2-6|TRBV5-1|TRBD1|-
TGCGCCAGCGGACAGGGGGTCTCTGGGGCCAACGTCCTGACTTTC
CASGQGVSGANVLTF
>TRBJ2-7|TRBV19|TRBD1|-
TGTGCCAGTACCTCCGGGACAGGGGGCAACGAGCAGTACTTC
CASTSGTGGNEQYF
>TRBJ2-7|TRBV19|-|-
TGTGCCAGTAGTATAGGTGCAGGGGCCGAGGACCGGGAGTACTTC
CASSIGAGAEDREYF
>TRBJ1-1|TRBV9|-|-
TGTGCCAGCAGCGTAGGGGGGGGCGTGAACACTGAAGCTTTCTTT
CASSVGGGVNTEAFF
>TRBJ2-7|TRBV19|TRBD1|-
TGTGCCAGTAGTTGGGGCTCCGGGACAGGACCCTACGAGCAGTACTTC
CASSWGSGTGPYEQYF
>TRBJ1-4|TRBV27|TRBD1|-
TGTGCCAGCAGTTTAAGGGTGACAGGGAATGAAAAACTGTTTTTT
CASSLRVTGNEKLFF
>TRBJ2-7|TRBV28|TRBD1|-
TGTGCCACCCACCGACAGGGTACATACGAGCAGTACTTC
CATHRQGTYEQYF
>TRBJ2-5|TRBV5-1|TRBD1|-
TGCGCCAGCAGCTCCGGACAGGGAGGAGAGACCCAGTACTTC
CASSSGQGGETQYF
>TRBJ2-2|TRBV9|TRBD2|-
TGTGCCAGCAGCGACCAATTGGGACTAGCGGGAGATCTTACCGGGGAGCTGTTTTTT
CASSDQLGLAGDLTGELFF
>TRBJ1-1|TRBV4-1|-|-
TGCGCCAGCAGCCAAGCTTCGGGGGCTGAAGCTTTCTTT
CASSQASGAEAFF
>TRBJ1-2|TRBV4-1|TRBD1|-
TGCGCCAGCAGTCTGACTCCTCACAGGGGCCATGGCTACACCTTC
CASSLTPHRGHGYTF
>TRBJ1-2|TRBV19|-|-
TGTGCCAGTAGTATACAGGGTAATGGCTACACCTTC
CASSIQGNGYTF
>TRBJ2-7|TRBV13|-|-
TGTGCCAGCAGCTTTTCTGAGACTCCGACCTACGAGCAGTACTTC
CASSFSETPTYEQYF
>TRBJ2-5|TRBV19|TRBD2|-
TGTGCCAGTAGTATAGCCCCAGGAGCGGGAGTAGGTGAGACCCAGTACTTC
CASSIAPGAGVGETQYF
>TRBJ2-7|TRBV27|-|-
TGTGCTAGCAGTTTAACAGGCACACTCTACGAGCAGTACTTC
CASSLTGTLYEQYF
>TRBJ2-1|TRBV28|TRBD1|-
TGTGCCAGCAAGGGACAGTTATACAATGAGCAGTTCTTC
CASKGQLYNEQFF
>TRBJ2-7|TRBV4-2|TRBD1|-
TGTGCCAGCAGCCAAGAGGGACAGGGAGGTTACGAGCAGTACTTC
CASSQEGQGGYEQYF
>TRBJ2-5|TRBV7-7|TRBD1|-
TGTGCTAGCAGTCATCTTCCTGCCACCGGGACAGGGATTCGAGAGACCCAGTACTTC
CASSHLPATGTGIRETQYF
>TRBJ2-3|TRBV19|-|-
TGTGCCAGTAGTATCGTCCTTCTCACAGATACGCAGTATTTT
CASSIVLLTDTQYF
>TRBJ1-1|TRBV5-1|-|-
TGCGCCAGCACTTCGGGGACACCGAACACTGAAGCTTTCTTT
CASTSGTPNTEAFF
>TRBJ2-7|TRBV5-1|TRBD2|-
TGCGCCAGCAGCCCCCGACTAGCGGGGACCTACGGGCAGTACTTC
CASSPRLAGTYGQYF